This entry describes one T cell receptor beta chain. A TCRbeta library incorporating unique molecular identifiers was prepared. A single record per CDR3 protein comes from TCRdb applying MiXCR to the PCR reads. Of some 490,000 distinct CDR3 sequences detected, about 12% appear once; the ten largest clones hold around 6.1%. The sample is drawn from a study of T-cell reconstitution after alpha-beta-depleted transplantation in children. V was pared by 4 bases and J by 12 bases, with 9 bases between. CDR3 size: 10 residues. Germline assignment: CDR1 MNHNS and CDR2 SASEGT. The receptor was isolated from a human donor who donated a stem cell graft to a child with combined immunodeficiency. The chain joins TRBV6-1 to TRBJ1-2; D is unresolved. The source was PBMCs from the stem cell graft donor, collected from the stem cell graft. CDR3 DNA: TGTGCCAGCAGTGGCCTGTCTCACACCTTC. It translates to CASSGLSHTF.